These 11 T cell receptor beta chains share one sample of origin, sequenced in a study of shared clonotypes between healthy human individuals. Profiled with immunoSEQ multiplex PCR; TCRdb holds only in-frame clones, not every one. The repertoire holds 2 million to 2.5 million clones, with 80% to 95% as singletons. Sequencing was performed on naive CD4+ T cells from PBMCs. The subset denotes: CD45RA+ positively selected. These TCRs come from a man in his late teens or twenties in good health. Some clones in this sample may be carry-over from other donors' samples.

This chain connects TRBV5-1 to TRBJ2-7; 7 bases are a match to TRBD2. The CDR3 length is 13 residues. The germline V gene encodes CDR1 SGHRS and CDR2 YFSETQ. V was clipped by 3 bases and J by 4 bases; unmatched bases: 4. CDR3 residues: CASSWGGGYEQYF. The CDR3 DNA is TGCGCCAGCAGCTGGGGGGGAGGTTACGAGCAGTACTTC.

This chain links TRBV11-2 with TRBJ2-5; tentative D call: TRBD2 (6 bases). This CDR3 is built from 14 residues. Germline V gene sequence: CDR1 SGHAT, CDR2 FQNNGV. V lost 5 bases and J lost 2, with 12 bases in between. CDR3 protein: CASSPGGGQETQYF. The CDR3 DNA sequence: TGTGCCAGCAGCCCAGGTGGGGGGCAAGAGACCCAGTACTTC.

The chain has TRBV10-2 and TRBJ2-7; a possible D gene is TRBD1 (6 bases). Germline V gene data show CDR1 as WSHSY and CDR2 as SAAADI. The V end was cut by 4 bases, the J end by 4 bases, with 14 bases between. This CDR3 contains 14 residues. The CDR3 is CASSAGTTTYEQYF. CDR3 bases: TGCGCCAGCAGTGCCGGGACAACTACTTACGAGCAGTACTTC.

The rearrangement uses TRBV11-3 and TRBJ2-7; no clear D gene. The CDR3 runs 13 residues. CDR1 is SGHNT, CDR2 YENEEA, per germline. Trimming left V 1 base short and J 2 bases short, with 6 bases between. CDR3: CASSLGATYEQYF. CDR3 nucleotides: TGTGCCAGCAGCTTAGGCGCGACCTACGAGCAGTACTTC.

As regards this clone: This sample includes further DNA sequences coding for the same CDR3. The V and J genes are TRBV28 and TRBJ1-6, with no clear D. There are 11 residues in the CDR3. The germline gives CDR1 MDHEN, CDR2 SYDVKM. Trimming left V 5 bases short and J 8 bases short, with 4 bases between. This CDR3 reads CASSGDSPLHF. The CDR3 DNA reads TGTGCCAGCAGTGGGGATTCACCCCTCCACTTT. Drawing the rest from reference TRBV28 and TRBJ1-6, the complete variable domain is DVKVTQSSRYLVKRTGEKVFLECVQDMDHENMFWYRQDPGLGLRLIYFSYDVKMKEKGDIPEGYSVSREKKERFSLILESASTNQTSMYLCASSGDSPLHFGNGTRLTVT.

This chain links TRBV29-1 with TRBJ2-5; no clear D gene. Per the germline V gene, CDR1 is SQVTM and CDR2 is ANQGSEA. The CDR3 extends over 11 amino acids. CDR3 sequence: CTHGRQETQYF. DNA of the CDR3: TGCACTCACGGCAGACAAGAGACCCAGTACTTC.

The V call is TRBV18, the J call TRBJ1-4; 10 nucleotides align to TRBD1. Germline CDR1 and CDR2: KGHSH and LQKENI. J was trimmed by 3 bases and V by 3 bases; bases with no gene match: 10. CDR3 size: 18 residues. The CDR3 nucleotides are TGTGCCAGCTCACCTACGCTCGACAGGGGGCTGTCTAATGAAAAACTGTTTTTT. Translating gives CASSPTLDRGLSNEKLFF.

This chain connects TRBV28 to TRBJ1-4; 7 nucleotides line up with TRBD1. This CDR3 is built from 12 residues. V lost 1 base to trimming and J lost 15 bases; unmatched junction nucleotides: 5. Looked up from germline, CDR1 is MDHEN and CDR2 is SYDVKM. CDR3 in DNA: TGTGCCAGCAGTTTATCGACAGGGCACTTGTTTTTT. This encodes CASSLSTGHLFF.

A remark on this clone: Other DNA sequences in this sample translate to the same CDR3. V is TRBV19 and J is TRBJ1-5; D is possibly TRBD1 (5 bases). V gave up 2 bases and J gave up 1 base, with 9 bases separating them. Looked up from germline, CDR1 is LNHDA and CDR2 is SQIVND (reference sequence). The CDR3 is 15 amino acids. In DNA, the CDR3 is TGTGCCAGTAGTATATTGGGGGTAAGCAATCAGCCCCAGCATTTT. Translated: CASSILGVSNQPQHF.

V and J are TRBV5-1 and TRBJ2-1; D is unclear. The CDR3 sequence is 11 residues long. Germline CDR1 SGHRS, CDR2 YFSETQ. Trimming removed 5 bases at V and 8 bases at J, with 8 bases between. Here the CDR3 reads CASSLLYEQFF. DNA of the CDR3: TGCGCCAGCAGTTTACTCTATGAGCAGTTCTTC.

The genes are TRBV6-6 and TRBJ2-7; unclear D gene. Trimming cost V 7 bases and J 3 bases, with 13 bases left between them. Germline V gene sequence: CDR1 MNHNY, CDR2 SVGAGI (reference sequence). CDR3 length: 13 amino acids. Written as DNA, the CDR3 is TGTGCCAGCACCGGAGACTTAGGCTACGAGCAGTACTTC. This codes for CASTGDLGYEQYF.